The 20 T cell receptor beta chains below come from one sample, sequenced in a study of Ad26.COV2.S vaccination and SARS-CoV-2 variants (TCRdb year 2021). Reading the label with the study, this specimen's treatment or condition is: some 19 received Ad26.COV2.S at low or high dose, single or two shots; five or six received placebo; per-sample allocation not given. Repertoires of vaccine and placebo recipients were sequenced from samples taken on day 63 after the first injection. Receptor amplification or capture employed the immunoSEQ multiplex PCR assay. In its TCRdb copy, this immuneACCESS table keeps in-frame sequences only and misses some clones. Where compared with another copy, unresolved V genes explain less than half of these, and the others have no known cause. Within this sample are 290,000 or so clones, with about 90% of them counted one time only. The ten largest clones represent 3% to 4% of the sample.

Sequenced here: peripheral blood, sampled in a trial of Ad26.COV2.S vaccine versus placebo. The receptors shown here come from a person between 18 and 60 years old who received the Ad26.COV2.S COVID-19 vaccine or a placebo.

The V call is TRBV3-1 (or the pseudogene TRBV3-2), the J call TRBJ1-2, with a weak D call TRBD1 (5 bases). The V end lost 2 bases, the J end lost 4 bases, and 11 bases lay between the germline ends. The CDR3 has 14 residues. Germline assignment: CDR1 LGHDT and CDR2 YNNKEL (reference sequence). The CDR3 here is CASSQLTGSYGYTF. The CDR3 bases are TGTGCCAGCAGCCAACTAACAGGTTCCTATGGCTACACCTTC.

V gene TRBV19 combines with J gene TRBJ1-2, with TRBD1 identical over 10 bases. The CDR3 consists of 16 residues. CDR1 LNHDA and CDR2 SQIVND come from the germline V gene (reference sequence). V trimming: 8 bases; J trimming: 7 bases; junction bases outside the gene matches: 16. CDR3 DNA sequence: TGTGCCAGTCGCCCCACGGGACAGGGGATGTTTCGTGGCTACACCTTC. Translating gives CASRPTGQGMFRGYTF.

The rearrangement links TRBV19 to TRBJ2-3; D gene unclear. This CDR3 has 16 amino acids. Per germline, CDR1 LNHDA and CDR2 SQIVND (reference sequence). V lost 4 bases to trimming and J lost 3 bases, with 17 bases between them. The CDR3 spells CASSRRSRARTDTQYF. CDR3 nucleotide sequence: TGTGCCAGTAGTAGGCGGTCTCGGGCGCGTACAGATACGCAGTATTTT.

Written as DNA, the CDR3 is TGTGCCTGGATCGGGACTAGCGGATACACAGATACGCAGTATTTT. This translates into CAWIGTSGYTDTQYF. The chain is built from TRBV30 and TRBJ2-3; 11 nucleotides agree with TRBD2. The length of the CDR3 is 15 residues. Per the germline V gene, CDR1 is GTSNPN and CDR2 is SVGIG (reference sequence). The V gene end was trimmed by 4 bases and the J gene end by 2 bases; junction bases not matched to a gene: 5.

This chain links TRBV6-5 with TRBJ1-4, with 7 bases identical to TRBD1. Per the germline V gene, CDR1 is MNHEY and CDR2 is SVGAGI. The V and J ends lost 7 bases and 7 bases, in that order; junction bases with no gene match: 9. CDR3 length equals 14 residues. The CDR3 DNA is TGTGCCAGCACCCTGAGGACAGGCAGTGAAAAACTGTTTTTT. Translation: CASTLRTGSEKLFF.

This clone was seen just once. This chain joins TRBV2 and TRBJ2-1; the D is unclear. The CDR3 totals 13 residues. Germline V lookup: CDR1 SNHLY, CDR2 FYNNEI. Deletions cut 3 bases from V and 4 bases from J, with 7 bases between. DNA for the CDR3: TGTGCCAGCAGTGAGTCTGGTTACAATGAGCAGTTCTTC. This sequence encodes CASSESGYNEQFF.

In this sample, this clone turned up a few times. The rearrangement links TRBV19 to TRBJ2-7; the D gene is possibly TRBD1 (5 bases). The germline V and J ends were trimmed by 4 bases and 5 bases, with 12 bases remaining between them. The CDR3 has 13 amino acids. Germline lookup yields CDR1 LNHDA and CDR2 SQIVND (reference sequence). CDR3 loop: CASSTQGEDEQYF. The CDR3 coding sequence is TGTGCCAGTAGTACCCAGGGCGAAGACGAGCAGTACTTC. The full variable domain, completed using reference TRBV19 and TRBJ2-7, is DGGITQSPKYLFRKEGQNVTLSCEQNLNHDAMYWYRQDPGQGLRLIYYSQIVNDFQKGDIAEGYSVSREKKESFPLTVTSAQKNPTAFYLCASSTQGEDEQYFGPGTRLTVT.

In this sample, this clone turned up once. The chain joins TRBV13 to TRBJ1-1, with D possibly matching TRBD1 (5 bases). The V and J ends lost 3 bases and 6 bases respectively, with 8 bases between them. Germline loops: CDR1 PRHDT, CDR2 FYEKMQ (reference sequence). The CDR3 runs to 12 residues. In nucleotides, the CDR3 is TGTGCCAGCAGCTTCCAGGGCGCTGAAGCTTTCTTT. It encodes CASSFQGAEAFF.

The chain couples TRBV19 to TRBJ2-7; 9 bases fit TRBD2. CDR1 is LNHDA and CDR2 is SQIVND in the germline V gene (reference sequence). This CDR3 has 15 amino acids. V shed 3 bases, J shed 3 bases, and the junction held 6 bases outside the gene matches. CDR3 in amino acids: CASSITSSGIYEQYF. The CDR3 DNA follows: TGTGCCAGTAGTATTACGTCTAGCGGGATCTACGAGCAGTACTTC.

The chain uses TRBV3-1 (or the pseudogene TRBV3-2) and TRBJ1-1; 8 positions agree with TRBD1. From germline, CDR1 is LGHDT and CDR2 YNNKEL (reference sequence). Trimming took 3 bases from V and 6 from J; bases not matched to a gene: 6. CDR3 length equals 14 residues. The CDR3 region has the DNA TGTGCCAGCAGCCACGGACAGGGTTTACCTGAAGCTTTCTTT. Protein product: CASSHGQGLPEAFF.

V usage is TRBV2 and J usage is TRBJ2-7; D gene uncertain. The germline V gene encodes CDR1 SNHLY and CDR2 FYNNEI. V was pared by 6 bases and J by 5 bases, with 8 bases between. The CDR3 covers 11 residues. The CDR3 DNA is TGTGCCAGCAGCGGGTCGCACGAGCAGTACTTC. It yields the protein CASSGSHEQYF.

J is TRBJ2-7 and V is TRBV5-4, with D perhaps matching TRBD1 or TRBD2 (6 bases each). Trimming removed 5 bases at V and 3 bases at J, with 18 bases between. CDR3 size: 15 residues. Germline V gene sequence: CDR1 SGHNT, CDR2 YYREEE (reference sequence). The CDR3 protein is CASRPGAGLNYEQYF. CDR3 coding DNA: TGTGCCAGCAGACCAGGGGCGGGATTGAACTACGAGCAGTACTTC.

The V and J genes are TRBV7-2 and TRBJ1-4; no reliable D call. Germline lookup yields CDR1 SGHTA and CDR2 FQGNSA. This CDR3 region has 15 residues. Trimming removed 5 bases from V and 0 bases from J, with 10 bases in between. CDR3 bases: TGTGCCAGCAGCGCGTGGACTGCAACTAATGAAAAACTGTTTTTT. Protein sequence: CASSAWTATNEKLFF.

This chain links TRBV9 with TRBJ2-3; possible D gene TRBD1, 6 bases. CDR3 length: 15 amino acids. The germline V gene has CDR1 SGDLS and CDR2 YYNGEE. V lost 4 bases to trimming and J lost 1 base, with 13 bases between them. The CDR3 reads CASSIRSGGTDTQYF. Here the CDR3 DNA reads TGTGCCAGCAGCATTAGATCAGGGGGCACAGATACGCAGTATTTT.

This clone has a handful of counts. The V and J genes are TRBV5-5 and TRBJ1-5; a possible D gene is TRBD1 (5 bases). The CDR3 loop spans 14 amino acids. Trimming removed 0 bases at V and 6 bases at J, with 10 bases between. Germline lookup yields CDR1 SGHKS and CDR2 YYEKEE (reference sequence). CDR3 DNA: TGTGCCAGCAGCTTGGGTCCAAGGGGTCAGCCCCAGCATTTT. Protein product: CASSLGPRGQPQHF.

This clone has ten or more counts. V usage is TRBV4-1 and J usage is TRBJ2-1; either TRBD1 or TRBD2 may fit D (6 bases each). The V gene's germline CDR1 is MGHRA and CDR2 YSYEKL. The CDR3 covers 16 residues. V was shortened by 5 bases and J by 10 bases, with 24 bases between the two germline ends. CDR3 residues: CASSFLTGTPTGEQFF. As DNA, the CDR3 is TGCGCCAGCAGCTTTCTTACCGGGACTCCCACAGGGGAGCAGTTCTTC.

The chain employs TRBV9 and TRBJ2-6; D not certain. V lost 1 base to trimming and J lost 0 bases, with 11 bases between them. The CDR3 consists of 17 residues. The germline gives CDR1 SGDLS, CDR2 YYNGEE. CDR3 loop: CASSVHIQASGANVLTF. The CDR3 nucleotides read TGTGCCAGCAGCGTACACATCCAGGCCTCTGGGGCCAACGTCCTGACTTTC.

The V call is TRBV6-5, the J call TRBJ1-2; 10 nucleotides match TRBD1. The germline V gene encodes CDR1 MNHEY and CDR2 SVGAGI. The CDR3 covers 14 residues. V lost 7 bases, J lost 3 bases, and 5 bases stayed unmatched. This CDR3 is CASTRQGADYGYTF. The CDR3, as DNA: TGTGCCAGCACCCGACAGGGGGCGGACTATGGCTACACCTTC.

The genes are TRBV6-5 and TRBJ1-1; 7 bases line up with TRBD1. The CDR3 length is 14 residues. J was trimmed by 5 bases and V by 8 bases; bases with no gene match: 11. The germline gives CDR1 MNHEY, CDR2 SVGAGI. CDR3: CASQVKGAGTEAFF. DNA of the CDR3: TGTGCCAGCCAGGTGAAGGGGGCGGGAACTGAAGCTTTCTTT.

The J gene is TRBJ2-3, the V gene TRBV4-3, with 12 bases identical to TRBD2. Germline V gene lookup returns CDR1 LGHNA and CDR2 YSLEER. After removal of 0 bases from V and 5 bases from J, the junction contained 9 bases not matched to a gene. The CDR3 has 18 amino acids. The CDR3 loop is CASSQDVAASGGVDTQYF. The CDR3 nucleotides are TGCGCCAGCAGCCAAGATGTAGCGGCTAGCGGGGGGGTAGATACGCAGTATTTT.